The entry below describes one TCR beta chain. No cognate antigen has been identified for it. No base quality values were provided; no much bigger clone lies one nucleotide off. Per the germline V gene, SQVTM is the CDR1 and ANQGSEA is the CDR2. There are 14 amino acids in the CDR3, from cysteine to phenylalanine inclusive. Only the CDR3 DNA stays, 42 bases, in frame from base 1. V and J lose 6 bases and 0 bases, and a span of 14 bases separates them. The receptor library was made with the immunoSEQ multiplex PCR assay. For the multiplex PCR, a mixture combining 60 forward primers for TCR Vbeta segments and 13 reverse primers for TCR Jbeta segments was used. Amplification of the CDR3 region of rearranged TCR beta genes was performed with a multiplex PCR assay on genomic DNA. Amplified TCR beta libraries were sequenced as 87-base-pair reads on the Illumina HiSeq System. Concerning the study's data processing: A later analysis counted about 80 million unique TCR beta chains across the 666 repertoires, and roughly 10 million of these chains were shared by at least two donors. Raw reads were error-corrected and collapsed into unique sequences by a nearest-neighbor algorithm in which closely related sequences were merged to remove PCR and sequencing errors. Alignment of CDR3 sequences to IMGT reference sequences was used to assign V, D and J gene segments. For a sequence to be retained, a match of at least six nucleotides was required to both a V gene segment and a J gene segment. Rearrangements were called productive when the CDR3 lacked stop codons and stayed in frame with V and J; all others were non-productive. Following IMGT convention, CDR3 was defined as the stretch from the second conserved V-encoded cysteine to the conserved J-encoded phenylalanine. The earlier analysis of about 500 of the donors excluded sequences that lacked an unambiguous match to a single V gene segment. In an earlier analysis of some 590 of the donors, a V segment was called functional when productive rearrangements were above 56.7%, and segregating when the standard deviation between donors exceeded 5%. A statistical classification framework was developed to diagnose cytomegalovirus status using the catalog of TCR beta chain sequences. In a later analysis, TCR nucleotide sequences were compared against IMGT/GENE-DB human TR gene sequences so that V and J genes could be assigned. Using the TCRdist pipeline, a later analysis assigned CDR3 sequences along with most-parsimonious VDJ recombination scenarios. In a later analysis, each TCR beta chain was defined by its CDR3 amino acid sequence together with its V-gene family, and reads without a unique V-gene family were excluded. In a later analysis, fewer than 650 highly shared, low-generation-probability nucleotide sequences were removed to address suspected cross-contamination and a sequencing artifact. A later analysis calculated a clonal expansion index for each public chain from normalized within-repertoire ranks of inferred template counts. In a later analysis, generation probabilities were computed using a VDJ recombination model fitted to out-of-frame rearrangements, and the results were checked against IGoR. In a later analysis, hypergeometric tests were used to score TCR-TCR, TCR-HLA and TCR-CMV co-occurrence, with a repertoire-size bias correction applied to TCR pairs. In a later analysis, false discovery rates were estimated by permuting HLA or CMV assignments 20 times. In a later analysis, co-occurring TCRs were grouped using DBSCAN, and TCRdist sequence similarity was added for clustering within HLA-allele-positive subsets. For co-occurrence clustering, repertoires with fewer than 30,000 or more than 120,000 public chains were excluded, along with roughly 5 repertoires with anomalous nucleotide sharing. TCRdb retrieved this table from immuneACCESS and kept in-frame rearrangements only. Not all clones are present; in checked studies, unresolved V genes account for under half, and no reason is known for the remainder. Clonal size and the V and J genes are those of that table, whereas D and trimming came from the DNA. This sample comprises roughly 190,000 clones, 70% to 80% of them detected only once. The ten largest clones represent around 1.4% of the sample.

This entry comes from a study of cytomegalovirus exposure and HLA in healthy donors (dated by TCRdb to 2016 to 2017). With regard to the full study: According to an earlier analysis of 587 of the donors, about 170 million T cells yielded 117 million unique TCR beta sequences and 276 Gb of sequence data. An early release covering over 500 HLA-typed donors comprised 250 to 350 gigabases of sequencing data and tens of millions of unique TCR sequences. Of the roughly 400 genotyped donors, over 70% fell in the genetic ancestry cluster associated with self-reported Caucasian donors. The study aimed to test whether signatures of past pathogen exposure could be identified by cataloging public T cell receptors. The study used immunosequencing to profile the T cell repertoires of 666 subjects and linked those repertoires to cytomegalovirus serostatus. A separate validation cohort of more than 100 different subjects was used in addition to the roughly 700-subject first cohort. The study combined high-throughput TCR immunosequencing, statistical association of individual TCRs with disease status, and machine learning to predict cytomegalovirus infection status. To study patterns of TCR occurrence, a later analysis re-analyzed previously published TCR beta repertoires from more than 550 donors and added high-resolution HLA genotyping. Rather than using new phenotypic data, the later analysis identified candidate immune exposures from TCR beta sequences and from how often those sequences occurred across donors. To decide whether each TCR beta V gene segment behaved as functional or pseudogenic, an earlier analysis of some 600 of the donors relied on high-throughput TCR beta sequencing. Alongside the repertoire data, information on donor age, sex, ethnicity and CMV serostatus was compiled. A later genetic analysis used genome-wide SNP genotypes for about three fifths of the roughly 700 donors, treating that subset as a discovery cohort. Every repertoire in the discovery cohort had been generated on one and the same sequencing platform. Both class I and class II loci were covered by HLA typing, at four-digit resolution. The number of donors typed differed by locus, with roughly 620-640 for A, B, C, DRB1 and DQB1, 522 for DQA1, 600 to 610 for DPA1, and around 450 for DPB1. Roughly 5 DR-DQ haplotypes were handled as single units for association and clustering, since linkage in the cohort was strong. On average, over 200,000 unique TCR beta nucleotide sequences were sequenced per donor among some 420 genotyped donors of the cohort, with roughly 18% of those sequences being non-productive. Results and caveats for the whole study, not just this receptor: In an earlier analysis of roughly 500 of the donors, most TCR beta V segments appeared in productive rearrangements about 87% or about 30% of the time, broadly matching IMGT annotations. The classifier was reported to diagnose cytomegalovirus status with high specificity and sensitivity in both the original and validation cohorts. Only TCR beta chains were sequenced in this cohort, and the absence of alpha or paired-chain data limited detectable features. The 87-base-pair reads could not distinguish some IMGT-functional V segments, including TRBV6-2 and TRBV6-3, so those segments were excluded. Because counts were too low, 15 to 20 rarely observed V segments, including chromosome 9 orphons, were excluded from the earlier analysis of around 590 of the donors. A cluster of highly shared sequence variants was judged likely to be a technical artifact of the sequencing pipeline. CMV serostatus was the only immune exposure information available for the cohort. The presence/absence analyses assumed that sequencing depth was roughly uniform across donors, and that assumption may not be true. A later genetic analysis reported fewer N-insertions in productive TCRs among donors in an Asian-associated ancestry cluster than the roughly 700-donor mean. A later analysis found that most CMV-associated TCR beta chains appeared HLA-restricted, with HLA associations seemingly driven largely by CMV exposure. A later analysis found that HLA-associated TCR beta chains were more clonally expanded and had lower generation probabilities than equally common non-associated chains. Strong co-occurrence of HLA alleles, especially DR and DQ, made assigning TCR associations to individual alleles difficult. According to the authors, the approach could potentially be generalized to other disease states and immunological phenotypes. An association between a missense DCLRE1C variant and V-gene and J-gene trimming of TCR beta chains was found in a later genetic analysis and replicated in an independent cohort. Specific HLA alleles were associated with some 15,000 TCR beta sequences at a false discovery rate of 0.05 in a later analysis. A total of 150 to 200 TCR beta chains were listed by the study as associated with cytomegalovirus. According to a later analysis, parvovirus B19, influenza, CMV and Epstein-Barr virus appeared linked to several top co-occurrence clusters. In vitro tests confirmed that a few of the cytomegalovirus-associated TCR beta chains recognize cytomegalovirus antigens. A later analysis found that TCR association rates varied across HLA loci, with DRB1 alleles showing the most associated TCRs and HLA-C alleles the fewest. Most TCR sequences were seen in very few donors, while some public TCRs were found in many individuals. Linkage disequilibrium might explain the correlated functional status among segregating V segments, but an unknown experimental factor could not be excluded. Because HLA typing was missing for some donors at each locus, association tests included only the typed subset. A further reported finding was that TCR beta sequences accurately predicted the HLA-A and HLA-B alleles for most subjects in the first cohort.

The cohort was made up of around 720 healthy bone marrow donors. All cohort members were sampled while nominally healthy, although unrecorded immune exposures were likely present. The donor tested CMV seronegative and was one of the 352 seronegative cohort members. A peripheral blood sample was provided by each donor, and peripheral blood mononuclear cells were used for TCR beta sequencing. Genomic DNA was extracted from the blood cell samples with the Qiagen DNeasy Blood Extraction Kit. The chain links TRBV29-1 with TRBJ1-1; a weak D assignment points to TRBD1 (6 bases agree). The receptor was isolated from a woman in her forties or fifties in good health and CMV-seronegative. What was sequenced was PBMCs. The DNA is as follows: TGCAGCGTCCATGGGGGGGCGGTGAACACTGAAGCTTTCTTT. Its coded protein is CSVHGGAVNTEAFF.